This T cell receptor (beta chain) was captured by sequencing in a study of cytomegalovirus exposure and HLA in healthy donors. Study results and limitations: Being productive about 87% or about 30% of the time was typical of most TCR beta V segments in an earlier analysis. Later work found that TCR association rates differed between HLA loci; DRB1 had the most and HLA-C the fewest. Apart from CMV serostatus, no immune exposure information was available.

Germline V CDR1 and CDR2: SGHTA, FQGNSA. V shed 3 bases and J 0 bases; nucleotides not matched to a gene: 7. The length of the CDR3 is 17 residues. The study ran its PCR with 60 Vbeta and 13 Jbeta primers. Clones were read by immunoSEQ multiplex PCR, and TCRdb kept only the in-frame ones, dropping some. The sample consists of more than 150,000 clones, 77% of them appearing once. This clone was detected a few times. The target antigen is unknown. This TCR was sampled from a man aged 18 to 30 in good health and CMV-seronegative. The gene calls are TRBV7-2 and TRBJ1-1; 10 bases align to TRBD1. Sequencing was done on a sample of PBMCs. CDR3 coding DNA: TGTGCCAGCAGCTTCGATGGGACAGGGGTCATGAACACTGAAGCTTTCTTT. Protein product: CASSFDGTGVMNTEAFF.